A selection of T cell receptor beta chains follows, all from one sample in a study of T cells in Graves' hyperthyroidism and ophthalmopathy. TCRdb redid the calling of the multiplex PCR reads with MiXCR, one entry per CDR3 protein. In the table there are around 500,000 distinct CDR3 sequences, approximately 22% of which are singletons. The sequenced sample consisted of blood. The receptors originated from a woman in her 70s with Graves' ophthalmopathy. Both conserved end residues are part of each CDR3.

v_gene	j_gene	CDR3aa
TRBV6-1	TRBJ1-5	CASNPTRDKGQPQHF
TRBV6-1	TRBJ1-1	CASSFKGGAFF
TRBV20-1	TRBJ2-7	CSARDPGTVPDEQYF
TRBV6-1	TRBJ2-1	CASSPPGESTYNEQFF
TRBV6-1	TRBJ1-2	CASSQDREWYGYTF
TRBV7-8	TRBJ2-1	CASRRLAGNNEQFF
TRBV28	TRBJ1-2	CASSLFGRGYTF
TRBV24-1	TRBJ2-1	CATSDGRGKNNEQFF
TRBV2	TRBJ2-1	CATQGDRVSYNEQFF
TRBV7-9	TRBJ1-2	CASRSNLGGQTSNYGYTF
TRBV4-3	TRBJ2-7	CASSPRLKDAEQYF
TRBV3-1	TRBJ2-4	CASSQGNGLAKNIQYF
TRBV20-1	TRBJ2-7	CSARGASGRTATYEQYF
TRBV5-1	TRBJ2-7	CASSPGTSGMAYEQYF
TRBV5-1	TRBJ1-4	CASSLANPGQGEKLFF
TRBV6-1	TRBJ2-7	CASSRLTRGGGLYEQYF
TRBV24-1	TRBJ1-5	CATSDPLSGQPQHF
TRBV20-1	TRBJ2-5	CSAPWSSAQETQYF
TRBV6-1	TRBJ2-5	CASSEMETQYF
TRBV28	TRBJ1-5	CASSGGVQPQHF
TRBV27	TRBJ1-1	CASSYRTGFPTEAFF
TRBV7-3	TRBJ2-1	CASSLTRLAGGLANEQFF
TRBV6-2/TRBV6-3	TRBJ1-4	CASSSSDRAGGEKLFF
TRBV12-3/TRBV12-4	TRBJ2-1	CASTTGTSGLHEQFF
TRBV30	TRBJ2-6	CAWILRSRANVLTF
TRBV5-6	TRBJ1-1	CASSLGTGTHSSVNTEAFF
TRBV18	TRBJ2-1	CASSPGRNNEQFF
TRBV19	TRBJ1-5	CASSKRQGARSNQPQHF
TRBV20-1	TRBJ1-2	CSAEGGSGYGYTF
TRBV27	TRBJ1-4	CASSPQVYEKLFF
TRBV11-2	TRBJ2-3	CASSQTGPDTQYF
TRBV7-2	TRBJ2-7	CASSLDAGEQYF